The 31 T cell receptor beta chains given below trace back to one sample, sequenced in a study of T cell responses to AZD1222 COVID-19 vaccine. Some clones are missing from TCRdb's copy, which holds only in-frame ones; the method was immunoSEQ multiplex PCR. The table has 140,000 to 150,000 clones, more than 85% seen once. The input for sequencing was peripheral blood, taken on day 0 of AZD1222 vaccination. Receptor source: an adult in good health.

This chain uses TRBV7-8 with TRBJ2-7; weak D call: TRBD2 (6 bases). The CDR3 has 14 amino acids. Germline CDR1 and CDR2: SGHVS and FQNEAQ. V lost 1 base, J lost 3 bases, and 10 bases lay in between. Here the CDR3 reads CASSLVRGSYEQYF. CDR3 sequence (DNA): TGTGCCAGCAGCTTAGTTCGGGGGAGCTACGAGCAGTACTTC.

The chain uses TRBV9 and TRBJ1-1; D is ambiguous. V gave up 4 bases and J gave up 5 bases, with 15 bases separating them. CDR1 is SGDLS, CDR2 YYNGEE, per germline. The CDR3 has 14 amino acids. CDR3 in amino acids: CASSTLTGGTEAFF. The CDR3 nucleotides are TGTGCCAGCAGCACCTTGACGGGAGGGACTGAAGCTTTCTTT.

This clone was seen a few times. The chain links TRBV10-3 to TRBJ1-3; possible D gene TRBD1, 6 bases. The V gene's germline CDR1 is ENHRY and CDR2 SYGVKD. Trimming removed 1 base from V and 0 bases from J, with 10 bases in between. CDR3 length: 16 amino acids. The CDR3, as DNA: TGTGCCATCAGTGAGTTCGGGGGCTACTCTGGAAACACCATATATTTT. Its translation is CAISEFGGYSGNTIYF.

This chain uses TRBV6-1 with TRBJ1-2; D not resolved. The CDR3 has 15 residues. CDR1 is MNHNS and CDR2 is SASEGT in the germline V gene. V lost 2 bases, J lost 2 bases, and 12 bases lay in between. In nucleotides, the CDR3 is TGTGCCAGCAGTGAACGAGGGTGGGCGAACTATGGCTACACCTTC. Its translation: CASSERGWANYGYTF.

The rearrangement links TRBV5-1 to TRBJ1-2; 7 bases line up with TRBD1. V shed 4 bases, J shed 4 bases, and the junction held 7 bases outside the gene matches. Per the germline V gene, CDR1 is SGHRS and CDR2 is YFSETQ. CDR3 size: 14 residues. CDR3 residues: CASSPEGASYGYTF. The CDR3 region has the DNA TGCGCCAGCAGCCCCGAGGGGGCGAGCTATGGCTACACCTTC.

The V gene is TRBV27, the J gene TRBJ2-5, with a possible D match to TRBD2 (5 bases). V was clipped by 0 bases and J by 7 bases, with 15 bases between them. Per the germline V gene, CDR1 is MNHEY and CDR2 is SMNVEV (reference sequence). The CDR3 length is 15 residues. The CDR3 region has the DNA TGTGCCAGCAGTTTATCCGGTTCCGTTGCGGGGACCCAGTACTTC. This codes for CASSLSGSVAGTQYF.

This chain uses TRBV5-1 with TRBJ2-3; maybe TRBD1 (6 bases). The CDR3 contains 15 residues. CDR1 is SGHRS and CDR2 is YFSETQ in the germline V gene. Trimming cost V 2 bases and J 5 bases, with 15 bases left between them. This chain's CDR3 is CASSLNREVVDTQYF. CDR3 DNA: TGCGCCAGCAGCTTAAACAGGGAAGTGGTAGATACGCAGTATTTT.

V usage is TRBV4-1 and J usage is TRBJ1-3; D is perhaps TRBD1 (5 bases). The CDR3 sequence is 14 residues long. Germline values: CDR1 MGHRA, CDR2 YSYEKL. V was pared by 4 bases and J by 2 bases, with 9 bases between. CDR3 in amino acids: CASSLRAAGNTIYF. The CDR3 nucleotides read TGCGCCAGCAGCCTCAGGGCCGCTGGAAACACCATATATTTT.

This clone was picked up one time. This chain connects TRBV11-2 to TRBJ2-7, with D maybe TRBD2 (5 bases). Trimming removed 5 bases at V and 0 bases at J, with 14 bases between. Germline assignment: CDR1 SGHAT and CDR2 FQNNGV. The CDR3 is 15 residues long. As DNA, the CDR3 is TGTGCCAGCAGCCCAGGACTGCCGAGCTCCTACGAGCAGTACTTC. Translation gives CASSPGLPSSYEQYF. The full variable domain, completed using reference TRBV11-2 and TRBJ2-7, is EAGVAQSPRYKIIEKRQSVAFWCNPISGHATLYWYQQILGQGPKLLIQFQNNGVVDDSQLPKDRFSAERLKGVDSTLKIQPAKLEDSAVYLCASSPGLPSSYEQYFGPGTRLTVT.

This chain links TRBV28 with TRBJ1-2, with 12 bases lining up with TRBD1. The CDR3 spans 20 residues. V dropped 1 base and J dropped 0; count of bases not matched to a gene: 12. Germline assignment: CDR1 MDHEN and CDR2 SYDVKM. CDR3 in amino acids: CASSLFTTGTGGLSNYGYTF. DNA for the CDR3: TGTGCCAGCAGTTTATTCACGACCGGGACAGGGGGCCTTTCTAACTATGGCTACACCTTC.

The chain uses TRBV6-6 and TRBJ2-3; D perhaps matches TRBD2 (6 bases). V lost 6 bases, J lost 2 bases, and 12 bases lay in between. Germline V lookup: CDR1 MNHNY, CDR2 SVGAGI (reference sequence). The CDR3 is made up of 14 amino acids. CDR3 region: CASRRDLYTDTQYF. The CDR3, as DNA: TGTGCCAGCAGGCGGGACTTATACACAGATACGCAGTATTTT.

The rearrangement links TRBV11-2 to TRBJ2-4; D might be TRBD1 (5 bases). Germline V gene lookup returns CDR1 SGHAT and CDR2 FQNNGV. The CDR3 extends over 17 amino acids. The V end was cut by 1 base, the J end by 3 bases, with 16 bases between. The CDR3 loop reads CASSLGVRGWGKNIQYF. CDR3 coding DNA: TGTGCCAGCAGCTTAGGTGTAAGGGGTTGGGGCAAAAACATTCAGTACTTC.

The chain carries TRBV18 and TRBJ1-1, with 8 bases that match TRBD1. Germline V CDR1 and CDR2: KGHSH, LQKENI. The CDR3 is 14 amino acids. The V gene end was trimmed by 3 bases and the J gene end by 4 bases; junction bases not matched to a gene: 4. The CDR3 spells CASSPTGDSTEAFF. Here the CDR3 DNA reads TGTGCCAGCTCACCGACAGGGGACAGCACTGAAGCTTTCTTT.

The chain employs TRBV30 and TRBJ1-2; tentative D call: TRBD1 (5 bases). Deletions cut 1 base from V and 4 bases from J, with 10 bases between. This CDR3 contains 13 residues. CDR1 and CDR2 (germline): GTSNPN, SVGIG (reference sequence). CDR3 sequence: CAWSASGSYGYTF. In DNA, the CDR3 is TGTGCCTGGAGTGCATCAGGGTCCTATGGCTACACCTTC.

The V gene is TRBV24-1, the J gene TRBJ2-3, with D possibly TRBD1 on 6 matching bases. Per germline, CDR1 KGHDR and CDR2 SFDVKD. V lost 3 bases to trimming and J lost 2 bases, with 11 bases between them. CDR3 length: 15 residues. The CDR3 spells CATSDTGPDTDTQYF. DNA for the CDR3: TGTGCCACCAGTGATACAGGGCCGGACACAGATACGCAGTATTTT.

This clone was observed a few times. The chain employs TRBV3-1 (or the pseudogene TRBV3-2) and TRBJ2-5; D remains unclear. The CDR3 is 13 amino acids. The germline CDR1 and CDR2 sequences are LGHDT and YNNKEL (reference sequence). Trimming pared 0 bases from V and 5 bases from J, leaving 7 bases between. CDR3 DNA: TGTGCCAGCAGCCAAGACGGCTGGGAGACCCAGTACTTC. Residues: CASSQDGWETQYF.

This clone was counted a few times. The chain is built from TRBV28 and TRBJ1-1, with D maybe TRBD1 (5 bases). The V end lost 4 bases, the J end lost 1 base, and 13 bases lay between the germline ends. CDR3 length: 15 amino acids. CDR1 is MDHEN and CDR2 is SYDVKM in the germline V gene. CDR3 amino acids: CASSSPTGRNTEAFF. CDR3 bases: TGTGCCAGCAGTTCTCCTACGGGACGGAACACTGAAGCTTTCTTT.

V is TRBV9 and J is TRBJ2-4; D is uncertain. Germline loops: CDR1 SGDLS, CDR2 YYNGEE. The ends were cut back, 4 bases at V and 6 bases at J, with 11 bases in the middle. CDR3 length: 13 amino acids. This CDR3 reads CASSLNLGNIQYF. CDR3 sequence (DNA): TGTGCCAGCAGCCTAAATTTGGGAAACATTCAGTACTTC.

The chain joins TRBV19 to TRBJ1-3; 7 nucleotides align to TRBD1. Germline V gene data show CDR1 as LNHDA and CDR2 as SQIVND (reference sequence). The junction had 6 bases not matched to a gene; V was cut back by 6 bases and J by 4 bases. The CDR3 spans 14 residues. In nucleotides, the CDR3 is TGTGCCAGTAGCGGACAGGTTAGGGGAAACACCATATATTTT. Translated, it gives CASSGQVRGNTIYF.

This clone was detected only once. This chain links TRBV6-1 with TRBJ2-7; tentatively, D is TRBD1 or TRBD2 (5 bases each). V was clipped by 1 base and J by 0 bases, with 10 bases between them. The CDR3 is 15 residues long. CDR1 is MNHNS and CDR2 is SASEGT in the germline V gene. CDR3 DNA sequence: TGTGCCAGCAGTGAAGGATCAGGGAGCTCCTACGAGCAGTACTTC. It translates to CASSEGSGSSYEQYF.

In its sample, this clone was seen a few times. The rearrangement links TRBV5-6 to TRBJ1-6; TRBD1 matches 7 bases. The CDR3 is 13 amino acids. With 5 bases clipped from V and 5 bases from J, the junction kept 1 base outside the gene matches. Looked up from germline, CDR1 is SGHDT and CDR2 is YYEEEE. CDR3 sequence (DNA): TGTGCCAGCAGTCAGGGGGATAATTCACCCCTCCACTTT. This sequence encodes CASSQGDNSPLHF.

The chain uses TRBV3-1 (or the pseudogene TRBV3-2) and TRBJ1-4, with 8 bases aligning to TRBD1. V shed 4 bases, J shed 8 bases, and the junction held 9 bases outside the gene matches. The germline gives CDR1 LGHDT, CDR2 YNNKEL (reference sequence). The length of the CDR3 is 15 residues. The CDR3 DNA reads TGTGCCAGCAGCCCTCAGGGGGCGAGTCGAGAAAAACTGTTTTTT. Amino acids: CASSPQGASREKLFF.

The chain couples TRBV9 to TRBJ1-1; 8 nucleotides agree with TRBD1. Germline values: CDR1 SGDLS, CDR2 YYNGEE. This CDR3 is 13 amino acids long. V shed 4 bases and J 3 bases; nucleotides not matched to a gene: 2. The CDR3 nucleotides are TGTGCCAGCAGCCCACAGGGGGACACTGAAGCTTTCTTT. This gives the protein CASSPQGDTEAFF.

The CDR3 reads CASTRTVNQPQHF. CDR3 bases: TGTGCCAGCACCCGGACGGTTAACCAGCCCCAGCATTTT. The chain joins TRBV12-3 or TRBV12-4 to TRBJ1-5; D call uncertain. This CDR3 contains 13 residues. V dropped 7 bases and J dropped 7 bases, with 14 bases sitting between them.

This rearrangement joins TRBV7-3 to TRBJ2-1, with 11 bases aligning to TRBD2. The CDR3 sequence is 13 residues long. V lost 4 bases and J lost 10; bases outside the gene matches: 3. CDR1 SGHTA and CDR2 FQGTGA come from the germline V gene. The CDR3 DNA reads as TGTGCCAGCAGCTCTCGGACTAGCGGGGAGCAGTTCTTC. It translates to CASSSRTSGEQFF.

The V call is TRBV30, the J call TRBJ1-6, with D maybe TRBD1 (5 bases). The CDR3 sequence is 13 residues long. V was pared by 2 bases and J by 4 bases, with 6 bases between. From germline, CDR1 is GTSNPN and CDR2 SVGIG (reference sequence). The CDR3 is CAWSQGYNSPLHF. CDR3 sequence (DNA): TGTGCCTGGAGTCAGGGATATAATTCACCCCTCCACTTT.

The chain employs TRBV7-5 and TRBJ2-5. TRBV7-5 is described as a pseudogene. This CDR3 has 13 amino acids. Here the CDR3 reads CARSYNTLETQYF. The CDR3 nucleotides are TGTGCCAGAAGCTATAATACCTTAGAGACCCAGTACTTC.

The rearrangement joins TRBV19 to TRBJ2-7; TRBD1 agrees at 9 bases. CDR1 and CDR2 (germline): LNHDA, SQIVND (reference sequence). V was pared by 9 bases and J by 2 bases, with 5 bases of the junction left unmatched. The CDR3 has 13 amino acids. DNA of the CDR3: TGTGCCAGGCGGACAGGGGAGACCTACGAGCAGTACTTC. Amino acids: CARRTGETYEQYF. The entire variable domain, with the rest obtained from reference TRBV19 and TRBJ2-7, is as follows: DGGITQSPKYLFRKEGQNVTLSCEQNLNHDAMYWYRQDPGQGLRLIYYSQIVNDFQKGDIAEGYSVSREKKESFPLTVTSAQKNPTAFYLCARRTGETYEQYFGPGTRLTVT.

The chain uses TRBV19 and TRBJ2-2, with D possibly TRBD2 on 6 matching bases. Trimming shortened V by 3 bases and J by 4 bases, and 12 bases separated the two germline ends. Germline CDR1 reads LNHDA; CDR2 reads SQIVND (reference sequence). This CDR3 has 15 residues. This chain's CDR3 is CASSILAEGTGELFF. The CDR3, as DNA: TGTGCCAGTAGTATCCTTGCGGAGGGCACCGGGGAGCTGTTTTTT.

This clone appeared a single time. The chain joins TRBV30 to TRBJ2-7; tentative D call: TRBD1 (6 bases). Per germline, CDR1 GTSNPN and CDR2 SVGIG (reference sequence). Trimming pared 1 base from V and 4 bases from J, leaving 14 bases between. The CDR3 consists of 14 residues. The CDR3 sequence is CAWSADSIGYEQYF. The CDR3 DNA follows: TGTGCCTGGAGTGCGGACAGTATAGGTTACGAGCAGTACTTC.

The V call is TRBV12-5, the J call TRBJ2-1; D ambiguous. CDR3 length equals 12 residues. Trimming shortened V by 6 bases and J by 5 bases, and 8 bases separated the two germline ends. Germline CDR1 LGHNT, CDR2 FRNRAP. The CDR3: CASGPSDNEQFF. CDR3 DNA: TGTGCTAGTGGACCTTCCGACAATGAGCAGTTCTTC.